These 29 T cell receptor beta chains came from one sample sequenced in a study of cytomegalovirus exposure and HLA in healthy donors. It was with 60 Vbeta and 13 Jbeta primers that the PCR ran. Generated by immunoSEQ multiplex PCR, the TCRdb table keeps only in-frame clones and is missing some. The sample spans about 55,000 clones; the ten largest clones claim roughly 9%. The sequenced sample consisted of PBMCs. These receptors came from a man aged 50-60 years in good health and CMV-seropositive.

The V call is TRBV7-9, the J call TRBJ1-5; D is ambiguous. The CDR3 has 13 residues. The V gene's germline CDR1 is SEHNR and CDR2 FQNEAQ (reference sequence). The V gene lost 4 bases and the J gene lost 3 bases, with 7 bases spanning the gap. CDR3 protein: CASSSRSNQPQHF. Here the CDR3 DNA reads TGTGCCAGCAGCTCCCGGTCCAATCAGCCCCAGCATTTT. Full variable domain (missing parts from reference TRBV7-9 and TRBJ1-5): DTGVSQNPRHKITKRGQNVTFRCDPISEHNRLYWYRQTLGQGPEFLTYFQNEAQLEKSRLLSDRFSAERPKGSFSTLEIQRTEQGDSAMYLCASSSRSNQPQHFGDGTRLSIL.

The chain carries TRBV5-1 and TRBJ1-2; TRBD1 matches at 7 bases. The germline V gene encodes CDR1 SGHRS and CDR2 YFSETQ. Trimming removed 4 bases from V and 6 bases from J; junction bases left unmatched: 6. The CDR3 is 13 amino acids. CDR3 sequence reads: CASSEQGNDGYTF. Written as DNA, the CDR3 is TGCGCCAGCAGCGAACAGGGGAACGATGGCTACACCTTC.

The chain links TRBV11-1 to TRBJ2-1; D remains ambiguous. V lost 1 base and J lost 11, with 12 bases in between. Germline loops: CDR1 SGHAT, CDR2 FQDESV (reference sequence). The CDR3 has 13 amino acids. This CDR3 reads CASSLDGRAQQFF. CDR3 sequence (DNA): TGTGCCAGCAGCTTAGACGGAAGAGCGCAGCAGTTCTTC.

The rearrangement uses TRBV29-1 and TRBJ1-2; 7 bases line up with TRBD1. The CDR3 covers 15 residues. With 3 bases clipped from V and 4 bases from J, the junction kept 11 bases outside the gene matches. Germline V gene lookup returns CDR1 SQVTM and CDR2 ANQGSEA. CDR3 protein: CSVEQHGTDTYGYTF. The CDR3 DNA is TGCAGCGTTGAGCAGCACGGGACAGACACCTATGGCTACACCTTC.

V usage is TRBV19 and J usage is TRBJ1-2, with D perhaps TRBD1 (6 bases). The CDR3 spans 16 residues. Germline lookup yields CDR1 LNHDA and CDR2 SQIVND (reference sequence). Between the trimmed V and J ends, which lost 4 bases and 2 bases, there was a span of 17 bases. The CDR3 here is CASSRNVRQENYGYTF. The CDR3 DNA is TGTGCCAGTAGTAGAAACGTTAGACAGGAAAACTATGGCTACACCTTC.

This sequence joins TRBV25-1 and TRBJ2-3, with TRBD1 matching over 11 bases. The CDR3 spans 15 residues. CDR1 is MGHDK, CDR2 SYGVNS, per germline. The CDR3 region is CAAESDRGRVDTQYF. The CDR3, as DNA: TGTGCAGCCGAATCGGACAGGGGGCGAGTAGATACGCAGTATTTT.

The chain combines TRBV9 with TRBJ2-1; tentatively, D is TRBD2 (6 bases). CDR3 length: 13 residues. V lost 3 bases to trimming and J lost 14 bases, with 18 bases between them. In germline, CDR1 is SGDLS, CDR2 YYNGEE. CDR3 protein: CASSGEVGGPKFF. The CDR3 region has the DNA TGTGCCAGCAGCGGAGAGGTCGGGGGACCAAAGTTCTTC.

V usage is TRBV5-4 and J usage is TRBJ1-2, with a tentative D call TRBD1 (6 bases). Trimming shortened V by 3 bases and J by 2 bases, and 20 bases separated the two germline ends. Germline V gene sequence: CDR1 SGHNT, CDR2 YYREEE (reference sequence). The CDR3 contains 17 residues. The CDR3 DNA is TGTGCCAGCAGCTCATTATATCGACAGGAGATCAACTATGGCTACACCTTC. It translates to CASSSLYRQEINYGYTF.

This sequence joins TRBV19 and TRBJ2-1, with a possible D match to TRBD2 (5 bases). Trimming pared 5 bases from V and 0 bases from J, leaving 14 bases between. This CDR3 comprises 16 residues. Per the germline V gene, CDR1 is LNHDA and CDR2 is SQIVND (reference sequence). In DNA form, the CDR3 reads TGTGCCAGTAGTTTCCTAGCCGTCAGCTCCTACAATGAGCAGTTCTTC. It yields the protein CASSFLAVSSYNEQFF.

V is TRBV14 and J is TRBJ2-2; D is ambiguous. The V gene's germline CDR1 is SGHDN and CDR2 FVKESK. The CDR3 sequence is 13 residues long. Trimming removed 0 bases at V and 7 bases at J, with 6 bases between. The CDR3 sequence is CASSQDLGGELFF. The DNA for the CDR3 is TGTGCCAGCAGCCAAGATCTCGGCGGGGAGCTGTTTTTT.

The rearrangement links TRBV6-5 to TRBJ2-3, with 9 positions matching TRBD1. The trim removed 2 bases at V and 4 bases at J, leaving 4 bases unmatched. CDR1 and CDR2 from the germline V gene are MNHEY and SVGAGI. CDR3 length: 15 amino acids. CDR3 in DNA: TGTGCCAGCAGTTACGGGGACAGGGTCCCAGATACGCAGTATTTT. Amino acids: CASSYGDRVPDTQYF.

The V call is TRBV19, the J call TRBJ2-7; 9 bases are shared with TRBD1. This CDR3 is built from 15 residues. Germline V CDR1 and CDR2: LNHDA, SQIVND (reference sequence). The trim removed 5 bases at V and 3 bases at J, leaving 8 bases unmatched. Here the CDR3 reads CASSASRDRVYEQYF. CDR3 DNA sequence: TGTGCCAGTAGTGCCTCCCGGGACAGGGTCTACGAGCAGTACTTC.

The chain has TRBV18 and TRBJ1-5; D gene unclear. CDR1 is KGHSH and CDR2 is LQKENI in the germline V gene. With 1 base removed from V and 2 bases from J, the gap between germline ends came to 21 bases. CDR3 length: 19 residues. CDR3 DNA: TGTGCCAGCTCACCACGAGAGGCGTCGGTCTCTTGGGGCAATCAGCCCCAGCATTTT. Translated: CASSPREASVSWGNQPQHF. Combining the CDR3 with reference TRBV18 and TRBJ1-5 gives the whole variable domain NAGVMQNPRHLVRRRGQEARLRCSPMKGHSHVYWYRQLPEEGLKFMVYLQKENIIDESGMPKERFSAEFPKEGPSILRIQQVVRGDSAAYFCASSPREASVSWGNQPQHFGDGTRLSIL.

The chain joins TRBV18 to TRBJ1-5; 10 bases match TRBD1. Trimming removed 3 bases from V and 4 bases from J; junction bases left unmatched: 3. The CDR3 loop spans 15 amino acids. Germline V lookup: CDR1 KGHSH, CDR2 LQKENI. The CDR3 coding sequence is TGTGCCAGCTCACCGGGACAGGGGAGGAATCAGCCCCAGCATTTT. Translating gives CASSPGQGRNQPQHF.

The CDR3 DNA reads as TGTGCCAGCACTCCCCAGGGGGCAGCTGGAAACACCATATATTTT. As protein: CASTPQGAAGNTIYF. The chain combines TRBV9 with TRBJ1-3; 8 bases are shared with TRBD1. CDR3 length: 15 amino acids. Germline V gives CDR1 SGDLS, CDR2 YYNGEE. Germline trimming cut 6 bases from V and 2 bases from J; bases unmatched to any gene: 7.

This chain joins TRBV6-6 and TRBJ1-5; a weak D match, TRBD1 (6 bases). The CDR3 spans 14 residues. V was pared by 5 bases and J by 2 bases, with 10 bases between. Germline CDR1 reads MNHNY; CDR2 reads SVGAGI (reference sequence). CDR3: CASSDRQGNQPQHF. As DNA, the CDR3 is TGTGCCAGCAGTGACCGACAGGGCAATCAGCCCCAGCATTTT.

The chain uses TRBV9 and TRBJ2-3; 9 bases are shared with TRBD2. Per germline, CDR1 SGDLS and CDR2 YYNGEE. V was clipped by 0 bases and J by 3 bases; unmatched bases: 5. The CDR3 is 16 amino acids. Written as DNA, the CDR3 is TGTGCCAGCAGCGTAGGAAATAGCGGGGGTACAGATACGCAGTATTTT. Translating it yields CASSVGNSGGTDTQYF.

This chain uses TRBV28 with TRBJ2-7, with D perhaps TRBD2 (6 bases). The CDR3 covers 15 residues. The V gene lost 4 bases and the J gene lost 0 bases, with 13 bases spanning the gap. The germline gives CDR1 MDHEN, CDR2 SYDVKM. The DNA of the CDR3 is TGTGCCAGCAGTTCCTATAGCGGTCTCTCCTACGAGCAGTACTTC. This gives the protein CASSSYSGLSYEQYF.

This sequence joins TRBV7-9 and TRBJ2-5; a possible D gene is TRBD1 (6 bases). This CDR3 has 14 residues. CDR1 is SEHNR, CDR2 FQNEAQ, per germline (reference sequence). Trimming left V 3 bases short and J 1 base short, with 9 bases between. In nucleotides, the CDR3 is TGTGCCAGCAGCTTTGGACAGCGCCAAGAGACCCAGTACTTC. As protein: CASSFGQRQETQYF.

The rearrangement links TRBV5-4 to TRBJ2-3; 7 bases align to TRBD1. The CDR3 totals 15 residues. Losses at the gene ends were 7 bases for V and 2 bases for J; bases not matched to a gene: 10. In germline, CDR1 is SGHNT, CDR2 YYREEE (reference sequence). The CDR3 sequence is CASCRDRQFTDTQYF. The DNA of the CDR3 is TGTGCCAGCTGCAGGGACAGACAATTCACAGATACGCAGTATTTT.

The V and J genes are TRBV7-9 and TRBJ2-2, with 12 positions matching TRBD2. The CDR3 runs to 16 residues. Germline CDR1 reads SEHNR; CDR2 reads FQNEAQ (reference sequence). With 4 bases clipped from V and 3 bases from J, the junction kept 3 bases outside the gene matches. CDR3 sequence (DNA): TGTGCCAGCAGCTCGGGACTAGCGGGCTACACCGGGGAGCTGTTTTTT. Protein sequence: CASSSGLAGYTGELFF. Full variable domain (rest looked up from reference TRBV7-9 and TRBJ2-2): DTGVSQNPRHKITKRGQNVTFRCDPISEHNRLYWYRQTLGQGPEFLTYFQNEAQLEKSRLLSDRFSAERPKGSFSTLEIQRTEQGDSAMYLCASSSGLAGYTGELFFGEGSRLTVL.

The chain uses TRBV30 and TRBJ2-2; 8 nucleotides line up with TRBD1. Germline values: CDR1 GTSNPN, CDR2 SVGIG (reference sequence). V lost 4 bases, J lost 2 bases, and 3 bases stayed unmatched. The CDR3 consists of 14 residues. CDR3 loop: CAWKTGGNTGELFF. DNA for the CDR3: TGTGCCTGGAAAACAGGGGGAAACACCGGGGAGCTGTTTTTT. The whole variable domain, remainder taken from reference TRBV30 and TRBJ2-2, is SQTIHQWPATLVQPVGSPLSLECTVEGTSNPNLYWYRQAAGRGLQLLFYSVGIGQISSEVPQNLSASRPQDRQFILSSKKLLLSDSGFYLCAWKTGGNTGELFFGEGSRLTVL.

The chain is built from TRBV11-2 and TRBJ2-2, with 12 nucleotides matching TRBD2. V gave up 3 bases and J gave up 4 bases; unmatched junction bases: 6. The CDR3 runs 17 residues. CDR1 is SGHAT, CDR2 FQNNGV, per germline. The CDR3 here is CASSFRPSGRATGELFF. CDR3 sequence (DNA): TGTGCCAGCAGCTTTAGGCCTAGCGGGAGGGCCACCGGGGAGCTGTTTTTT.

This chain links TRBV5-6 with TRBJ1-5; D possibly corresponds to TRBD1 (5 bases). This CDR3 is built from 16 residues. The V end lost 0 bases, the J end lost 0 bases, and 10 bases lay between the germline ends. Germline V gene data show CDR1 as SGHDT and CDR2 as YYEEEE. The CDR3 DNA is TGTGCCAGCAGCTTGGCAGGGCCCCATAGCAATCAGCCCCAGCATTTT. Encoded protein: CASSLAGPHSNQPQHF. Drawing the rest from reference TRBV5-6 and TRBJ1-5, the complete variable domain is DAGVTQSPTHLIKTRGQQVTLRCSPKSGHDTVSWYQQALGQGPQFIFQYYEEEERQRGNFPDRFSGHQFPNYSSELNVNALLLGDSALYLCASSLAGPHSNQPQHFGDGTRLSIL.

This CDR3 reads CASSLTKGLADSYEQYF. CDR3 DNA: TGTGCCAGCAGCTTAACGAAGGGACTAGCGGACTCCTACGAGCAGTACTTC. The V call is TRBV7-3, the J call TRBJ2-7, with TRBD2 identical over 11 bases. This CDR3 is 17 amino acids long. The V gene end was trimmed by 0 bases and the J gene end by 0 bases; junction bases not matched to a gene: 4. From germline, CDR1 is SGHTA and CDR2 FQGTGA.

The chain joins TRBV27 to TRBJ1-1; TRBD1 matches at 9 bases. Germline CDR1 MNHEY, CDR2 SMNVEV (reference sequence). With 4 bases clipped from V and 5 bases from J, the junction kept 8 bases outside the gene matches. The CDR3 sequence is 15 residues long. The CDR3 sequence is CASSSLTGGGTEAFF. The CDR3 DNA is TGTGCCAGCAGTTCCCTCACAGGGGGCGGGACTGAAGCTTTCTTT.

The CDR3 loop is CATIISGGNTIYF. For the CDR3, the DNA is TGTGCCACCATAATCTCGGGTGGAAACACCATATATTTT. The rearrangement joins TRBV28 to TRBJ1-3; D uncertain. V was shortened by 10 bases and J by 3 bases, with 13 bases between the two germline ends. The CDR3 loop spans 13 amino acids. Germline V gene data show CDR1 as MDHEN and CDR2 as SYDVKM.

The V and J genes are TRBV10-3 and TRBJ1-5, with 8 bases fitting TRBD1. The CDR3 has 14 amino acids. Trimming removed 6 bases from V and 5 bases from J; junction bases left unmatched: 6. The germline V gene encodes CDR1 ENHRY and CDR2 SYGVKD. CDR3: CAISLSGGDQPQHF. The CDR3 nucleotides read TGTGCCATCAGCCTGTCAGGGGGCGATCAGCCCCAGCATTTT.

The chain recombines TRBV4-2 with TRBJ1-2; TRBD1 might be the D (5 bases). With 0 bases removed from V and 4 bases from J, the gap between germline ends came to 6 bases. The germline V gene has CDR1 LGHNA and CDR2 YNFKEQ. The CDR3 runs 13 residues. The CDR3, as DNA: TGTGCCAGCAGCCAAGAACAGGCCTATGGCTACACCTTC. Translated, it gives CASSQEQAYGYTF.